The rows below give T cell receptor beta chains drawn from one sample of a study of glioma-infiltrating T cells. TCRdb re-called the multiplex PCR reads through MiXCR, storing one row per CDR3 protein. The sample includes about 21,000 distinct CDR3 sequences, around 23% of them seen just once. The sample consisted of glioma tissue, nonneoplastic brain tissue, or PBMCs (not recorded which). These receptors originate from a human donor with low-grade glioma or glioblastoma, undergoing nonglioma brain surgery, or in good health (not recorded which). Both conserved end residues are part of each CDR3. A D gene is named only where the DNA matches it firmly. Size values are once, few and many counts, or a class for expanded clones, and some rows have none.

>TRBD2|NA|TRBJ2-3|TRBV6-6
TGTGCCAGCAGTTACCAGACTAGCGGGGGGGCTCCAGATACGCAGTATTTT
CASSYQTSGGAPDTQYF
>TRBD1|many|TRBJ1-1|TRBV19
TGTGCCAGTAGTGAAGGGACAGGGGTAAATACTGAAGCTTTCTTT
CASSEGTGVNTEAFF
>TRBD1|NA|TRBJ2-7|TRBV18
TGTGCCAGCTCACCACCGGGACAGGTCCCCTACGAGCAGTACTTC
CASSPPGQVPYEQYF
>NA|NA|TRBJ2-1|TRBV18
TGTGCCAGCTCACCCCCGGTCAATGAGCAGTTCTTC
CASSPPVNEQFF
>NA|medium-sized|TRBJ2-7|TRBV6-1
TGTGCCAGCAGTTCCAGACATGGTCCCGAGCAGTACTTC
CASSSRHGPEQYF
>TRBD1|few|TRBJ2-1|TRBV7-2
TGTGCCAGCAGCCCAAGGGTGGGTGGACAGGGCAATGAGCAGTTCTTC
CASSPRVGGQGNEQFF
>TRBD1|NA|TRBJ1-2|TRBV29-1
TGCAGCGTTGAAGATCAGGGGGTCGACGGCTACACCTTC
CSVEDQGVDGYTF
>NA|many|TRBJ2-3|TRBV20-1
TGCAGTGCTAGAGATTCGTCCCGCAACACAGATACGCAGTATTTT
CSARDSSRNTDTQYF
>NA|many|TRBJ1-5|TRBV20-1
TGCAGTGCTAGCAGCAATCAGCCCCAGCATTTT
CSASSNQPQHF
>NA|many|TRBJ2-3|TRBV4-1
TGCGCCAGCAGCCCGCAACGGGGAGGCGTGGATACGCAGTATTTT
CASSPQRGGVDTQYF
>NA|few|TRBJ2-1|TRBV5-6
TGTGCCAGCAGCTTCCAGCCAGGGGACTACAATGAGCAGTTCTTC
CASSFQPGDYNEQFF
>TRBD1|many|TRBJ1-6|TRBV7-9
TGTGCCAGCAGCTTAAATGACAGGGTGACCCTCCACTTT
CASSLNDRVTLHF
>NA|few|TRBJ2-3|TRBV7-2
TGTGCCAGCAGTTCCTACCGATCTAGCACAGATACGCAGTATTTT
CASSSYRSSTDTQYF
>NA|few|TRBJ2-3|TRBV5-4
TGTGCCAGCAGCTTGGTGGGCACAGATACGCAGTATTTT
CASSLVGTDTQYF
>NA|many|TRBJ2-3|TRBV4-2
TGTGCCAGCAGTCGGACGACAGATACGCAGTATTTT
CASSRTTDTQYF
>TRBD2|many|TRBJ2-7|TRBV6-1
TGTGCCAGCAGTGACCCAGGACTAGCCTACGAGCAGTACTTC
CASSDPGLAYEQYF
>TRBD1|NA|TRBJ2-7|TRBV18
TGTGCCAGCTCACCCCCACGCGGACAGGGAGGATCCTACGAGCAGTACTTC
CASSPPRGQGGSYEQYF
>TRBD1|many|TRBJ2-3|TRBV4-3
TGCGCCAGCAGCCAAGGGGACAGGGTTATTACGCAGTATTTT
CASSQGDRVITQYF
>TRBD1|few|TRBJ1-4|TRBV7-2
TGTGCCAGCAGCTTCCGGGACAGGGTCAATGAAAAACTGTTTTTT
CASSFRDRVNEKLFF
>NA|many|TRBJ2-1|TRBV28
TGTGCCGCGGGACTTAATGAGCAGTTCTTC
CAAGLNEQFF
>NA|few|TRBJ2-3|TRBV7-9
TGTGCCAGCAGCTTTCAGGACCCCTATTGTTTT
CASSFQDPYCF
>NA|medium-sized|TRBJ1-5|TRBV20-1
TGCAGTGCTAGGAATCTTGAGGATAATCAGCCCCAGCATTTT
CSARNLEDNQPQHF
>TRBD1|NA|TRBJ1-5|TRBV20-1
TGCAGTGCTAGTCCAGGGGGCCAAGCACAGCCCCAGCATTTT
CSASPGGQAQPQHF
>TRBD1|few|TRBJ2-7|TRBV6-1
TGTGCCAGCAGTTCATCTATACAGGGGGACTCCTACGAGCAGTACTTC
CASSSSIQGDSYEQYF
>NA|many|TRBJ2-5|TRBV6-6
TGTGCCAGCAGTTACTCCTCGGCTGAGGGGACCCAGTACTTC
CASSYSSAEGTQYF
>NA|many|TRBJ2-1|TRBV6-1
TGTGCCAGCAGTTCCGAGTCCTACAATGAGCAGTTCTTC
CASSSESYNEQFF
>TRBD1|NA|TRBJ2-2|TRBV2
TGTGCCAGCAAACCAACAGGGGCCACCGGGGAGCTGTTTTTT
CASKPTGATGELFF
>TRBD1|many|TRBJ1-5|TRBV18
TGTGCCAGCTCAGAACAGACAGGGGTCAATCAGCCCCAGCATTTT
CASSEQTGVNQPQHF
>NA|few|TRBJ2-7|TRBV28
TGTGCCAGCAGTTTATCCGACAGCTACGAGCAGTACTTC
CASSLSDSYEQYF
>NA|many|TRBJ2-4|TRBV27
TGTGCCAGCAGTTTTGGGACAATCGGGGACATTCAGTACTTC
CASSFGTIGDIQYF
>NA|few|TRBJ2-3|TRBV4-1
TGCGCCAGCAGCCCGTACCGGGGAGATACGCAGTATTTT
CASSPYRGDTQYF
>NA|NA|TRBJ1-4|TRBV2
TGTGCCAGAAGTGCAGAGTTGACTAATGAAAAACTGTTTTTT
CARSAELTNEKLFF
>TRBD2|many|TRBJ2-3|TRBV2
TGTGCCAGCAGTGAAGCTGGGGCGGGGGGGCTCACAGATACGCAGTATTTT
CASSEAGAGGLTDTQYF
>NA|few|TRBJ2-5|TRBV7-8
TGTGCCAGCAGCTTCTTTGGGCCAGAGACCCAGTACTTC
CASSFFGPETQYF
>NA|NA|TRBJ1-1|TRBV27
TGTGCCAGCAGCCTACGACAGAACACTGAAGCTTTCTTT
CASSLRQNTEAFF
>NA|NA|TRBJ1-2|TRBV12-3/TRBV12-4
TGTGCCAGCAGTTTAGCCGGGACACTTTATGGCTACACCTTC
CASSLAGTLYGYTF
>NA|medium-sized|TRBJ1-1|TRBV28
TGTGCCAGCAGTTTTACCGCGGTCGGGGCTTTCTTT
CASSFTAVGAFF
>NA|NA|TRBJ2-4|TRBV19
TGTGCCAGTATTGAGACGGTTAAAGCCAAAAACATTCAGTACTTC
CASIETVKAKNIQYF
>NA|many|TRBJ1-1|TRBV7-2
TGTGCCAGCAGCCCTAATGGACGTGAAGCTTTCTTT
CASSPNGREAFF
>TRBD1|many|TRBJ1-4|TRBV20-1
TGCAGTGCGAGACAGGGGGCCCGGAATGAAAAACTGTTTTTT
CSARQGARNEKLFF
>TRBD1|many|TRBJ1-5|TRBV20-1
TGCAGTGCTCCCGCCGGGGGGACAGCTTATCAGCCCCAGCATTTT
CSAPAGGTAYQPQHF
>NA|many|TRBJ2-3|TRBV10-3
TGTGCCATCAGCGGCACGACGGAACTCACAGATACGCAGTATTTT
CAISGTTELTDTQYF
>NA|NA|TRBJ1-6|TRBV11-1
TGTGCCAGCAGCTTTGGGACTGTGGAAAGTTCACCCCTCCACTTT
CASSFGTVESSPLHF
>NA|medium-sized|TRBJ1-1|TRBV27
TGTGCCAGCAGTTTATCGGGTAGACCTAACACTGAAGCTTTCTTT
CASSLSGRPNTEAFF
>NA|many|TRBJ1-4|TRBV7-6
TGTGCCAGCAGCTCATGGGGGCGGACTCTTGTTTTT
CASSSWGRTLVF
>NA|NA|TRBJ2-3|TRBV6-1
TGTGCCAGCATTAAAACCCGGGACTTACGATTGGATACGCAGTATTTT
CASIKTRDLRLDTQYF
>TRBD2|few|TRBJ2-3|TRBV2
TGTGCCAGCAGTGAAGGAGCGGGGGAGGATACGCAGTATTTT
CASSEGAGEDTQYF
>TRBD1|many|TRBJ2-2|TRBV25-1
TGTGCCAGTACCGGGACAGGGCCGGCCGGGGAGCTGTTTTTT
CASTGTGPAGELFF
>TRBD2|NA|TRBJ2-1|TRBV3-1
TGTGCCAGCAGCCAAGGGACTAGCGGGGCCTACAATGAGCAGTTCTTC
CASSQGTSGAYNEQFF
>NA|many|TRBJ1-2|TRBV28
TGTGCCAGCAGTCTTATCTGGGGGGGCTACACCTTC
CASSLIWGGYTF